Included here is one TCR beta chain sequence, with context. Its antigen is undetermined. The sample comes from a study of response to subunit inactivated influenza vaccine. Findings and caveats of the study: Authors suggested few new T cells are recruited by each seasonal influenza vaccination.

Germline V gene lookup returns CDR1 LNHNV and CDR2 YYDKDF (reference sequence). V lost 2 bases, J lost 3 bases, and 13 bases lay in between. There are 16 residues in the CDR3. Using its own MiXCR run on the RT-PCR reads, TCRdb lists one record per CDR3 protein. The table has about 300,000 distinct CDR3 sequences, approximately 20% seen once. This TCR came from a man between 45 and 75 years old who received an inactivated influenza vaccine. The sample here was PBMCs from blood, taken 21 months after vaccination. The chain uses TRBV15 and TRBJ1-4; D is unresolved. Written as DNA, the CDR3 is TGTGCCACCAGCAGACGGGTGCTGCGATCTAATGAAAAACTGTTTTTT. Translation gives CATSRRVLRSNEKLFF.